This TCR beta chain is from a study of tumor-infiltrating lymphocytes in oesophageal squamous cell carcinoma. J was trimmed by 3 bases and V by 6 bases; bases with no gene match: 10. This CDR3 contains 15 residues. Germline V gene data show CDR1 as SGHVT and CDR2 as SQSDAQ. Via MiXCR, TCRdb re-called the PCR reads, giving one row per CDR3 protein. The profile covers around 15,000 distinct CDR3 sequences, with around 46% appearing a single time and over 15% taken by the ten largest. This clonotype occurred once. Sequencing was performed on esophageal tumor tissue. The rearrangement uses TRBV7-4 and TRBJ2-5; 7 bases agree with TRBD1. The clonotype was recovered from a male donor with esophageal squamous cell carcinoma. CDR3 residues: CASSKAGTVKETQYF. CDR3 sequence (DNA): TGTGCCAGCAGTAAGGCCGGGACAGTGAAAGAGACCCAGTACTTC.